This TCR beta chain comes out of a study of blood T cell repertoires in COVID-19. Study background: Acute and convalescent COVID-19 specimens originated in the United States, Italy and Spain.

CDR1 is KGHDR and CDR2 is SFDVKD in the germline V gene. CDR3 length equals 15 residues. V lost 2 bases and J 4 bases, leaving 13 bases between the germline ends. TCRdb keeps only in-frame clones here, not all; method: immunoSEQ multiplex PCR. The sample records almost 70,000 clones, 89% being singletons. The rearrangement uses TRBV24-1 and TRBJ1-2, with a possible D match to TRBD1 (6 bases). What was sequenced was peripheral blood. This sequence originates from a woman aged 45-65 years with active COVID-19. The CDR3 DNA follows: TGTGCCACCAGTGATTCTCGGGACACGGCCTATGGCTACACCTTC. It yields the protein CATSDSRDTAYGYTF.